What follows are 9 T cell receptor beta chains derived from one specimen sequenced in a study of shared clonotypes between healthy human individuals. Produced via immunoSEQ multiplex PCR; TCRdb's table is partial and in-frame only. The sample holds over a million clones, about 98.5% seen once. The sample taken for sequencing was naive CD4+ T cells sorted from blood. The subset was: CD45RA+ positively selected. The receptors were gathered from a man aged 25 to 45 in good health.

The V gene is TRBV4-1, the J gene TRBJ1-5; possible D gene TRBD1, 6 bases. The germline V and J ends were trimmed by 4 bases and 0 bases, with 16 bases remaining between them. The length of the CDR3 is 17 residues. CDR1 and CDR2 (germline): MGHRA, YSYEKL. For the CDR3, the DNA is TGCGCCAGCAGCCGAGCCGCAGGGGTATATAGCAATCAGCCCCAGCATTTT. Amino acids: CASSRAAGVYSNQPQHF.

This chain links TRBV7-4 with TRBJ1-5; tentative D call: TRBD1 (5 bases). From germline, CDR1 is SGHVT and CDR2 SQSDAQ. The CDR3 sequence is 17 residues long. V lost 9 bases, J lost 3 bases, and 24 bases lay in between. Here the CDR3 DNA reads TGTGCCAGGACCGGGACCGTTGCTCGTAATAACAATCAGCCCCAGCATTTT. This translates into CARTGTVARNNNQPQHF.

This chain connects TRBV6-1 to TRBJ2-7, with 9 bases matching TRBD1. CDR1 and CDR2 (germline): MNHNS, SASEGT. The CDR3 has 12 residues. V was pared by 0 bases and J by 13 bases, with 4 bases of the junction left unmatched. The CDR3 DNA reads TGTGCCAGCAGTGAAGCCAGGACAGGGGATTACTTC. It codes for CASSEARTGDYF.

The chain uses TRBV10-1 and TRBJ2-1; D gene ambiguous. V was shortened by 2 bases and J by 6 bases, with 5 bases between the two germline ends. The CDR3 contains 12 residues. From germline, CDR1 is WNHNN and CDR2 SYGVQD (reference sequence). Here the CDR3 reads CASSEGRNEQFF. The CDR3 region has the DNA TGCGCCAGCAGTGAGGGACGCAATGAGCAGTTCTTC.

The chain links TRBV28 to TRBJ2-1; D might be TRBD2 (6 bases). V was clipped by 1 base and J by 7 bases, with 17 bases between them. The CDR3 is made up of 16 amino acids. The germline V gene has CDR1 MDHEN and CDR2 SYDVKM. CDR3 amino acids: CASSLFWGLGVNEQFF. The CDR3 region has the DNA TGTGCCAGCAGTTTATTTTGGGGACTGGGAGTGAATGAGCAGTTCTTC.

The chain joins TRBV9 to TRBJ2-2, with 8 bases aligning to TRBD2. J was trimmed by 4 bases and V by 4 bases; bases with no gene match: 9. The CDR3 extends over 16 amino acids. The germline V gene has CDR1 SGDLS and CDR2 YYNGEE. The CDR3 nucleotides are TGTGCCAGCAGCATTCGGGAGGGCCCTGTCACCGGGGAGCTGTTTTTT. This sequence encodes CASSIREGPVTGELFF.

The chain couples TRBV5-4 to TRBJ2-7; possibly TRBD1 or TRBD2 for D (6 bases each). V dropped 0 bases and J dropped 5 bases, with 15 bases sitting between them. This CDR3 contains 15 residues. Germline-derived CDR1 and CDR2 are SGHNT and YYREEE (reference sequence). CDR3 DNA sequence: TGTGCCAGCAGCTTGGCCGGGGGACAAAGCAACGAGCAGTACTTC. Protein: CASSLAGGQSNEQYF.

V and J are TRBV19 and TRBJ2-1, with D tentatively TRBD2 (6 bases). Trimming stripped 2 bases from V and 6 bases from J, with 11 bases between. Germline V gives CDR1 LNHDA, CDR2 SQIVND (reference sequence). The CDR3 length is 14 residues. CDR3 bases: TGTGCCAGTAGTATATCTAGCGTAGGCAATGAGCAGTTCTTC. It is translated as CASSISSVGNEQFF.

The V gene is TRBV9, the J gene TRBJ1-5; D is undetermined. CDR3 length equals 17 residues. With 4 bases removed from V and 6 bases from J, the gap between germline ends came to 23 bases. Germline V gene data show CDR1 as SGDLS and CDR2 as YYNGEE. CDR3 DNA: TGTGCCAGCAGCCCCGCCCGAAGTCCGCAGGACGCTCAGCCCCAGCATTTT. Translating it yields CASSPARSPQDAQPQHF.